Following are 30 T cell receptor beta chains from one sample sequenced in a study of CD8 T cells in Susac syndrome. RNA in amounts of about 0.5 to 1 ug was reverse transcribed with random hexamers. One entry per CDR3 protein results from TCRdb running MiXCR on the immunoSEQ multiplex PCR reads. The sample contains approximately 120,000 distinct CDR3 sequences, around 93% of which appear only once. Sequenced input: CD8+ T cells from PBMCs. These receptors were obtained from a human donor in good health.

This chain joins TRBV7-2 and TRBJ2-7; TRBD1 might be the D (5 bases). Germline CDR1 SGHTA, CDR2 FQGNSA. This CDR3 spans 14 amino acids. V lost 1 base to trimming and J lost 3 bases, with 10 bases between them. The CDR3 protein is CASSLGSRDYEQYF. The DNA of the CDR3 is TGTGCCAGCAGCTTAGGTTCCAGGGACTACGAGCAGTACTTC.

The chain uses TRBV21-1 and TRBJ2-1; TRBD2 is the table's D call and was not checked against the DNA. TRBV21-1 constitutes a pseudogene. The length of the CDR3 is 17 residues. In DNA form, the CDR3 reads TGTGCCAGCAGCAAAGCGATTTCTTTGGTAGCGGAGGGGAAGCAGTTCTTC. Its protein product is CASSKAISLVAEGKQFF.

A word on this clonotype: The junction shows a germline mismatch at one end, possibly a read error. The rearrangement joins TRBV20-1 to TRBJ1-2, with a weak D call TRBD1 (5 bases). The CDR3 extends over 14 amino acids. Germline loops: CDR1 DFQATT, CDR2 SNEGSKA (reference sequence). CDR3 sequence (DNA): TGCAGTGTTAGAGAGGGGCAGGGCTCCTATGGCTACACCTTC. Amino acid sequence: CSVREGQGSYGYTF.

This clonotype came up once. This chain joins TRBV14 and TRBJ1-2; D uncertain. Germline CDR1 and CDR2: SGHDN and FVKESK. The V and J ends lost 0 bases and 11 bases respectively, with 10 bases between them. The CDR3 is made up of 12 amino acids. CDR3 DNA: TGTGCCAGCAGCCAAGATTTGTCGACGTACACCTTC. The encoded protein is CASSQDLSTYTF.

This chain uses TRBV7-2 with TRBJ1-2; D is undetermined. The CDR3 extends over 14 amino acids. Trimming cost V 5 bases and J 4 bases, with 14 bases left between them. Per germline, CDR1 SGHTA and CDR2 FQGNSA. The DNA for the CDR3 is TGTGCCAGCAGCCGGTTAAATCCCAGCTATGGCTACACCTTC. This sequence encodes CASSRLNPSYGYTF.

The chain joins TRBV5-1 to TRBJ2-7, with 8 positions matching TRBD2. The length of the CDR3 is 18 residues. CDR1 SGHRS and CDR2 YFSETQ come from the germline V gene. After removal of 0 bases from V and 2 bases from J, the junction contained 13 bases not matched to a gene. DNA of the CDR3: TGCGCCAGCAGCTTGGCGACCTTGCTAGCGGGTAAGCCCTACGAGCAGTACTTC. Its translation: CASSLATLLAGKPYEQYF.

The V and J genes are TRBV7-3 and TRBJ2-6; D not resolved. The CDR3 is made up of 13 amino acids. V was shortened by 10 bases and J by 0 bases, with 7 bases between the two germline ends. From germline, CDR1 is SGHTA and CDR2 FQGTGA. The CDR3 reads CATALSGANVLTF. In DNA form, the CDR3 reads TGTGCCACCGCCCTCTCTGGGGCCAACGTCCTGACTTTC.

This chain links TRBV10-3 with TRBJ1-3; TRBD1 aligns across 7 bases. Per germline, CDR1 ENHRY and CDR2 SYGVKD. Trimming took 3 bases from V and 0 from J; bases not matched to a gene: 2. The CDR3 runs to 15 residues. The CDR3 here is CAISERTGSGNTIYF. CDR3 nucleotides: TGTGCCATCAGTGAACGGACAGGCTCTGGAAACACCATATATTTT.

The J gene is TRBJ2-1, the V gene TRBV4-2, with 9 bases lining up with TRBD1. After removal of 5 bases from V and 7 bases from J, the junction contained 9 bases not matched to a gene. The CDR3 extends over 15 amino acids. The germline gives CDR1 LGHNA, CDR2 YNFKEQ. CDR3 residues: CASSGRDRAENEQFF. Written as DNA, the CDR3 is TGTGCCAGCAGCGGCCGGGACAGGGCCGAAAATGAGCAGTTCTTC.

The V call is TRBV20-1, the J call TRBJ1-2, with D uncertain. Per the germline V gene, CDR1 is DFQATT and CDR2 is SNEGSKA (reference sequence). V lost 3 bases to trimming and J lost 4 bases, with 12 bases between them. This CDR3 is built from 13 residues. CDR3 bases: TGCAGTGCTAGCCCCACCCAGCTCTATGGCTACACCTTC. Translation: CSASPTQLYGYTF.

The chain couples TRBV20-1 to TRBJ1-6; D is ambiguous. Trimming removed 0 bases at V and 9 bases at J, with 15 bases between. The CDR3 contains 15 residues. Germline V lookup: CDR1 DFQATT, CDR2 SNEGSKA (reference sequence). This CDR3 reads CSARDIGRRSSPLHF. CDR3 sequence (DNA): TGCAGTGCTAGAGATATAGGTAGGCGGTCTTCACCCCTCCACTTT.

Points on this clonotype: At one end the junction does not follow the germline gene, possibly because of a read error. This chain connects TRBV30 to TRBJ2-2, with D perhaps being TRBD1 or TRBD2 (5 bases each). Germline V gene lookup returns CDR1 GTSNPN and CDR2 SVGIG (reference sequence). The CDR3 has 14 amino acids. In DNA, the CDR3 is TGTGCCTTGATCGGGACGAGAGTTACCGGGAAGCTGTTTTTT. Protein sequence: CALIGTRVTGKLFF. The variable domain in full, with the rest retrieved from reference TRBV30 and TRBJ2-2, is SQTIHQWPATLVQPVGSPLSLECTVEGTSNPNLYWYRQAAGRGLQLLFYSVGIGQISSEVPQNLSASRPQDRQFILSSKKLLLSDSGFYLCALIGTRVTGKLFFGEGSRLTVL.

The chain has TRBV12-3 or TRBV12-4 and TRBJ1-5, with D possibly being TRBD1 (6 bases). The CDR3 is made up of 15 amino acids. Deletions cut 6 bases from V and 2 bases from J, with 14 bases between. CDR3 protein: CASSPVGAGNQPQHF. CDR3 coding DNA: TGTGCCAGCAGCCCCGTGGGGGCGGGCAATCAGCCCCAGCATTTT.

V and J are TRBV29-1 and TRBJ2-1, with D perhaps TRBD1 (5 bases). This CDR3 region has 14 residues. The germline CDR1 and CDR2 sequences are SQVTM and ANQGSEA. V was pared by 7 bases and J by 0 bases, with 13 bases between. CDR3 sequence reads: CSAPRQSSYNEQFF. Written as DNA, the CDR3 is TGCAGCGCCCCTCGACAGAGCTCCTACAATGAGCAGTTCTTC.

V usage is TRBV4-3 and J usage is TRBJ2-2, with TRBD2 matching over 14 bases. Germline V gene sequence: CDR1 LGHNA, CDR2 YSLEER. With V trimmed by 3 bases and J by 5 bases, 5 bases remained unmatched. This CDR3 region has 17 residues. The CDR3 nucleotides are TGCGCCAGCAGCCAGGGACTAGCGGGAGTTTATACCGGGGAGCTGTTTTTT. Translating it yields CASSQGLAGVYTGELFF.

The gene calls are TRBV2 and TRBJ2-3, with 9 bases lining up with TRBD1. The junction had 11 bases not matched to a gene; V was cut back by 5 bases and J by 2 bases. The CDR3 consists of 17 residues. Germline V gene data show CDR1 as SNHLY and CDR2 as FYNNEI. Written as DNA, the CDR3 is TGTGCCAGCAGTTTAAGCGGGACAGGGTACCCCACAGATACGCAGTATTTT. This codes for CASSLSGTGYPTDTQYF.

This CDR3 reads CASSQIWRGTEAFF. The CDR3 region has the DNA TGTGCCAGCAGCCAAATCTGGAGAGGCACTGAAGCTTTCTTT. The rearrangement uses TRBV7-6 and TRBJ1-1; no reliable D call. The V gene's germline CDR1 is SGHVS and CDR2 FNYEAQ. The length of the CDR3 is 14 residues. Trimming shortened V by 5 bases and J by 4 bases, and 14 bases separated the two germline ends.

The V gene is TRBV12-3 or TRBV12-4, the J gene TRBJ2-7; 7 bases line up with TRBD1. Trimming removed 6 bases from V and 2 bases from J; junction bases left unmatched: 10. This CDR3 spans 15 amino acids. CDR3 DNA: TGTGCCAGCAGCCCAACGGACAGGCCTCCCTACGAGCAGTACTTC. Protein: CASSPTDRPPYEQYF.

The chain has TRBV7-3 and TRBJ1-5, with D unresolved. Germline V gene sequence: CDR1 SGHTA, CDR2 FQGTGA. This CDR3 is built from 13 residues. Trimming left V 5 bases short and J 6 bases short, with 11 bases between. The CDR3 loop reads CASSPQAGQPQHF. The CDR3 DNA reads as TGTGCCAGCAGCCCTCAAGCAGGTCAGCCCCAGCATTTT.

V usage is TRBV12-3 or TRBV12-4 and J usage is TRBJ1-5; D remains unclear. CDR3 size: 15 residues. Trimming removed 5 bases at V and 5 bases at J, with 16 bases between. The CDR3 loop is CASSRGPSWDQPQHF. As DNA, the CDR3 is TGTGCCAGCAGTCGAGGACCTTCTTGGGATCAGCCCCAGCATTTT.

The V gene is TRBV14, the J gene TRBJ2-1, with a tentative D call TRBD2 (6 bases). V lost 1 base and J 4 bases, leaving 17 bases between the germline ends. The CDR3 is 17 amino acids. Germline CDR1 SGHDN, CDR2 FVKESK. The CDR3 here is CASSQGMMSGQYNEQFF. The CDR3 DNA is TGTGCCAGCAGCCAAGGTATGATGAGCGGGCAATACAATGAGCAGTTCTTC. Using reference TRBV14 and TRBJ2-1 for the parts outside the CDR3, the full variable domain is EAGVTQFPSHSVIEKGQTVTLRCDPISGHDNLYWYRRVMGKEIKFLLHFVKESKQDESGMPNNRFLAERTGGTYSTLKVQPAELEDSGVYFCASSQGMMSGQYNEQFFGPGTRLTVL.

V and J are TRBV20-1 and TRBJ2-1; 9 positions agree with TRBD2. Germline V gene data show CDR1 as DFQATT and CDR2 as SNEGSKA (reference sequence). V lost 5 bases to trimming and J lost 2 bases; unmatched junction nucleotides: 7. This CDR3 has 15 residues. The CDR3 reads CSAGSGRGAYNEQFF. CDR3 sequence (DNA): TGCAGTGCTGGTAGCGGGAGAGGGGCCTACAATGAGCAGTTCTTC.

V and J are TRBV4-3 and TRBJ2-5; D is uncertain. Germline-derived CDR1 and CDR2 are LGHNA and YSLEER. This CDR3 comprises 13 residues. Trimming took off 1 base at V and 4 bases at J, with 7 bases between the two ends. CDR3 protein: CASSQVSGETQYF. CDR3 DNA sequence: TGCGCCAGCAGCCAAGTCTCCGGAGAGACCCAGTACTTC.

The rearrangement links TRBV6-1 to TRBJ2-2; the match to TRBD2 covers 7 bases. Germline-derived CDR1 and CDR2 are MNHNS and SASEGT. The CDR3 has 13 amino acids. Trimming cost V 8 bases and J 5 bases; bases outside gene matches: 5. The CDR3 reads CASLLARTGELFF. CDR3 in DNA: TGTGCCAGCCTACTAGCGCGGACCGGGGAGCTGTTTTTT.

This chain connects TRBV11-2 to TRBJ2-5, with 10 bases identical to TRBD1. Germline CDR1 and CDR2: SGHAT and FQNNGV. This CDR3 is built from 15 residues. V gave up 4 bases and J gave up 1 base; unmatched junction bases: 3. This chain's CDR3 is CASSSGQGFQETQYF. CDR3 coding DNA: TGTGCCAGCAGCTCGGGACAGGGGTTCCAAGAGACCCAGTACTTC.

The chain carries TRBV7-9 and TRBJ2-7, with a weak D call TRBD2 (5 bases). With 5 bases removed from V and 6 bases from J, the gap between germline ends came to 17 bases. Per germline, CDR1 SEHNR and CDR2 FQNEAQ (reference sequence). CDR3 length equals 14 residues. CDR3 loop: CASSPDGLISEQYF. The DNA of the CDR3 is TGTGCCAGCAGCCCCGACGGACTTATTTCCGAGCAGTACTTC.

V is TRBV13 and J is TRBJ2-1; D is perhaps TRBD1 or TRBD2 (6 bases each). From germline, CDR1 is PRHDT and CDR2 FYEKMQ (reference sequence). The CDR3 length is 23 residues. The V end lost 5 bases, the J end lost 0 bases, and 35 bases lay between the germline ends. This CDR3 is CASSRTGTSWGSVGQSSYNEQFF. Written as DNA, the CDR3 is TGTGCCAGCAGCAGGACCGGGACTTCCTGGGGTAGCGTCGGACAGAGCTCCTACAATGAGCAGTTCTTC.

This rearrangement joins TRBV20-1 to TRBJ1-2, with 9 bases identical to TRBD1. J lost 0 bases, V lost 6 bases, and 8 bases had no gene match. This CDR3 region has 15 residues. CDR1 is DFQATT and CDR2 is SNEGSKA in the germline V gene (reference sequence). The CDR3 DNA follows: TGCAGTGCCCTGGGACAGGGAGAAGCTAACTATGGCTACACCTTC. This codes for CSALGQGEANYGYTF.

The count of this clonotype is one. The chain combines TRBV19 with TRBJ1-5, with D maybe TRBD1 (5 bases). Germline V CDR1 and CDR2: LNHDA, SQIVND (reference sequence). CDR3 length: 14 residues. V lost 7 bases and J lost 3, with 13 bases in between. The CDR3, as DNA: TGTGCCAGTAATGGGGGAAAGGTCAATCAGCCCCAGCATTTT. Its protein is CASNGGKVNQPQHF.

The CDR3 here is CASSELRGLASTDTQYF. CDR3 sequence (DNA): TGTGCCAGCAGCGAGCTTCGGGGACTAGCTAGCACAGATACGCAGTATTTT. V usage is TRBV11-2 and J usage is TRBJ2-3, with 9 bases matching TRBD2. Losses at the gene ends were 5 bases for V and 0 bases for J; bases not matched to a gene: 9. The V gene's germline CDR1 is SGHAT and CDR2 FQNNGV. The CDR3 is made up of 17 amino acids.